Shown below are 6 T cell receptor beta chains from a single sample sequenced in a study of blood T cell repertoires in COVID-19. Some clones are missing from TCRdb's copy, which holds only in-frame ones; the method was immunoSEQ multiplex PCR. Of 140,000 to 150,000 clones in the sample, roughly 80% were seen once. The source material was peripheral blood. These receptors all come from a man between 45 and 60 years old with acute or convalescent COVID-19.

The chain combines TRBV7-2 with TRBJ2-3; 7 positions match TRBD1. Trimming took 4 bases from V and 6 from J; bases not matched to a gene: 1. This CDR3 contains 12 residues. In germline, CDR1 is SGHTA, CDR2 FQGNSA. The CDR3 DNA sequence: TGTGCCAGCAGCTCACAGGGGGATACGCAGTATTTT. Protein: CASSSQGDTQYF.

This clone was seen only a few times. The CDR3 loop reads CASSEGGGLPPLHF. The CDR3 nucleotides read TGTGCCAGCAGTGAAGGGGGGGGATTGCCACCCCTCCACTTT. This chain uses TRBV6-1 with TRBJ1-6, with D possibly matching TRBD1 (5 bases). V shed 1 base and J shed 11 bases, with 12 bases lying between them. The CDR3 is 14 amino acids. CDR1 MNHNS and CDR2 SASEGT come from the germline V gene.

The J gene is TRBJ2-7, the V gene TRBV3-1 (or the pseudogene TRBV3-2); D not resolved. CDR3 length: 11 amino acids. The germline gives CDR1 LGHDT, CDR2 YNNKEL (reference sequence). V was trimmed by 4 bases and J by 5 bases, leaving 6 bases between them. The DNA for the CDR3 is TGTGCCAGCAGCCGTGGAGACGAGCAGTACTTC. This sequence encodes CASSRGDEQYF.

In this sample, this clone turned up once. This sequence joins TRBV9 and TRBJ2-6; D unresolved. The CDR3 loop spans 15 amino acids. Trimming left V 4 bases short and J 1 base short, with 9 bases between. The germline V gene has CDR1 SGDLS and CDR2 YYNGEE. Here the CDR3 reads CASSPLSSGANVLTF. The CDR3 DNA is TGTGCCAGCAGCCCCCTCTCGTCTGGGGCCAACGTCCTGACTTTC.

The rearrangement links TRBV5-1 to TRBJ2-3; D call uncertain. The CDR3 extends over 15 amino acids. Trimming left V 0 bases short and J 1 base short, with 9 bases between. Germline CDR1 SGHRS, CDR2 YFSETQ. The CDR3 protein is CASSLAGLRTDTQYF. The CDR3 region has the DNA TGCGCCAGCAGCTTGGCTGGGCTTCGCACAGATACGCAGTATTTT.

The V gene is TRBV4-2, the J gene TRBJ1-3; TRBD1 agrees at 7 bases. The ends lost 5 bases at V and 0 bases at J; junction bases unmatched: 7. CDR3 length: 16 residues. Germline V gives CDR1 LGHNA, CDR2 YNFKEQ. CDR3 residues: CASSAPTGSSGNTIYF. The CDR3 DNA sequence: TGTGCCAGCAGCGCCCCGACAGGGAGCTCTGGAAACACCATATATTTT.